This T cell receptor (beta chain) was sequenced during a study of cytotoxic CD8 clonotypes in ibrutinib-treated CLL (dated by TCRdb to the early 2020s). For the study in its entirety: In this cohort, 15 or so patients were treatment-naive and about a dozen were relapsed/refractory, while some 18 had unmutated IGHV. Samples averaged roughly 280,000 productive templates and 94,082 productive rearrangements. Cryopreserved peripheral blood mononuclear cells were obtained before treatment, at response, and at either sustained remission or disease progression. Of the roughly 86 people in the trial, about 25 had longitudinal samples available. All remission and progressive disease samples were collected while patients were still receiving ibrutinib. Samples at response were collected after a median of about 11 months of treatment, with a range of roughly 6 to 40 months. Responses were partial in roughly 24 patients and complete in 2; after median about 63 months follow-up, roughly 14 stayed in remission and approximately twelve progressed.

This clone was detected only a few times. The specificity of this receptor is unknown. Base quality data are lacking; no much larger clone is found one base away. For TCR beta library preparation, around 1.8 micrograms of genomic DNA were extracted from the cryopreserved PBMCs. Longitudinal blood samples from CLL patients on ibrutinib monotherapy underwent high-throughput TCR beta sequencing. Patients were enrolled in a phase 2 open-label single-center ibrutinib monotherapy trial. Each clonotype received, on average, 10x coverage in deep resolution sequencing performed on a MiSeq, where the target depth lay between 1 in 1 million and 1 in 200,000 T cells. The immunoSEQ hsTCRB Kit was used to generate TCR beta libraries. The authors' analysis ran thus. The data were analyzed with ImmunoSEQ Analyzer and ImmunoSEQ Data Assistant, and V, D and J gene assignments followed IMGT definitions. Clonality, which ranges from 0 to 1, was calculated as one minus the normalized Shannon entropy of productive rearrangement frequencies. Public clonotype analysis was restricted to overrepresented clonotypes comprising at least 0.05% of each patient's repertoire. Some twelve age-matched healthy donor repertoires from immuneACCESS were used as controls for clonality. TCRdb took this table from immuneACCESS and kept in-frame rearrangements with V and J called. Such tables lack part of the clones; where checked against another copy, unresolved V genes explain under half of the gap, and the rest is unexplained. V, J and clone size derive from that table, while D and trimming were established from the DNA sequence. Across this sample there are around 150,000 clones, with around 81% seen only once. The top ten constitute roughly 7.6% of the sample.

Trimming costs V 2 bases and J 1 base, and their ends lie 5 bases apart. The CDR3 measures 13 amino acids from cysteine to phenylalanine. The DNA shown is the 39-base CDR3, in frame from base 1. CDR1 and CDR2 (MNHEY, SVGAGI) derive from the germline V gene. The study at large found these results: Lymph node repertoires were not examined, and the timing of sampling was not matched between patients in sustained remission and those whose disease progressed. Clonality increased at ibrutinib response, stayed stable in sustained remission, and fell back toward baseline at progression. Public clonotypes were rare and either shrank or stayed stable during treatment, and the rise in clonality at ibrutinib response reflected expansion of private clonotypes. Baseline clonality was found to be higher than that of age-matched healthy donors and was strongly correlated with circulating CD8+ T-cell counts.

The sequenced sample was PBMCs, obtained after 36 months of ibrutinib treatment. The source of this sequence is a human donor with chronic lymphocytic leukemia. This chain is built from TRBV6-5 and TRBJ1-1; the D gene assignment is ambiguous. The CDR3 corresponds to CASSYLKNTEAFF. The nucleotide sequence is given as TGTGCCAGCAGTTACCTAAAGAACACTGAAGCTTTCTTT.